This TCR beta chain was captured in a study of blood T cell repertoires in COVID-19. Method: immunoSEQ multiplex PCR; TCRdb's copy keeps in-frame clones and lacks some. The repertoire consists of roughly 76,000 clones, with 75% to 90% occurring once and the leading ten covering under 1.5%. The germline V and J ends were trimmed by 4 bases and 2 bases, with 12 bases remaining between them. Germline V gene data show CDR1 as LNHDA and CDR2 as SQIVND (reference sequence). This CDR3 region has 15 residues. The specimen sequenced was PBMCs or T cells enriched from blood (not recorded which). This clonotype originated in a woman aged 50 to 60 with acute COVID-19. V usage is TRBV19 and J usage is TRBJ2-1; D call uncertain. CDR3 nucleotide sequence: TGTGCCAGTAGTACCACCTACTTCGCCTACAATGAGCAGTTCTTC. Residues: CASSTTYFAYNEQFF.